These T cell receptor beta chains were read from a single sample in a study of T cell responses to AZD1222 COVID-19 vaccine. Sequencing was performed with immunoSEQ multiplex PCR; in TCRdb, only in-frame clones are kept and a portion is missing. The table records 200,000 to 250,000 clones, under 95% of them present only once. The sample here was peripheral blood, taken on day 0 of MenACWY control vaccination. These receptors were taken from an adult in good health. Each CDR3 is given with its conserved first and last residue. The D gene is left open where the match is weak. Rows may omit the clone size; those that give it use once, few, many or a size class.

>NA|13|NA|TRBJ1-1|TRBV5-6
TGTGCCAGCAGGCGACAGAGGAACACTGAAGCTTTCTTT
CASRRQRNTEAFF
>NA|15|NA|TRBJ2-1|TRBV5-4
TGTGCCAGCAGCTTGGGCGGGGCCATCTACAATGAGCAGTTCTTC
CASSLGGAIYNEQFF
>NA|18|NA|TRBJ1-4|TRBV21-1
TGTGCCAGCAGCAACGGACAGCCACAATATACAACTAATGAAAAACTGTTTTTT
CASSNGQPQYTTNEKLFF
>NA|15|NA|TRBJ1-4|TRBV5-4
TGTGCCAGCAGCTTAGGATCGGCACGAGTCGAAAAACTGTTTTTT
CASSLGSARVEKLFF
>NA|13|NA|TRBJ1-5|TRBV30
TGTGCCTGGAGTGGGGACAGCAATCAGCCCCAGCATTTT
CAWSGDSNQPQHF
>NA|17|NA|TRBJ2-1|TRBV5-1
TGCGCCAGCAGCGGATCCGTCAGGGGCAACTCCTACAATGAGCAGTTCTTC
CASSGSVRGNSYNEQFF
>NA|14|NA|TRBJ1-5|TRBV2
TGTGCCAGCAGTGCACAGGGAGGGGGTCAGCCCCAGCATTTT
CASSAQGGGQPQHF
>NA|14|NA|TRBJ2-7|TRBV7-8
TGTGCCAGCAGCTTAAATACAGTGAAGAACGAGCAGTACTTC
CASSLNTVKNEQYF
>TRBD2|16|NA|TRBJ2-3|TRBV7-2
TGTGCCAGCAGCTCCAGTAGCGGGGGAGGCACAGATACGCAGTATTTT
CASSSSSGGGTDTQYF
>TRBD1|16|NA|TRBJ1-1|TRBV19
TGTGCCAGTAAATGGGGAACAGGGGGCTGGAACACTGAAGCTTTCTTT
CASKWGTGGWNTEAFF
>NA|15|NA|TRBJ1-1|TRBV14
TGTGCCAGCAGCCAAGATAACGCGTTGAACACTGAAGCTTTCTTT
CASSQDNALNTEAFF
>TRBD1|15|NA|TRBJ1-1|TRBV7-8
TGTGCCAGCAGCCACCGGGACAGAGCCAACACTGAAGCTTTCTTT
CASSHRDRANTEAFF
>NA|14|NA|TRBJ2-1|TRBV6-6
TGTGCCAGCATTAGGGGTGGCTCCTACAATGAGCAGTTCTTC
CASIRGGSYNEQFF
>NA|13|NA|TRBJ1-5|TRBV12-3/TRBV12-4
TGTGCCAGCAGTTTTACACCAGATCAGCCCCAGCATTTT
CASSFTPDQPQHF
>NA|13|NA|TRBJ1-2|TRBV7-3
TGTGCCAGCAGCCCACAAGCGGCCGGAGGCTACACCTTC
CASSPQAAGGYTF
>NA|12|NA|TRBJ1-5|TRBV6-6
TGTGCCAGCGGGGGGGCGGGTCAGCCCCAGCATTTT
CASGGAGQPQHF
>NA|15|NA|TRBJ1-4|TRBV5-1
TGCGCCAGCTCCGACGGATCGGGGCGCAGTGAAAAACTGTTTTTT
CASSDGSGRSEKLFF
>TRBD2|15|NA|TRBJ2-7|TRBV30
TGTGCCTGGAGAAAACTAGCGGGGGGAAACTACGAGCAGTACTTC
CAWRKLAGGNYEQYF
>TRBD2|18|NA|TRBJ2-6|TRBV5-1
TGCGCCAGCAGCTCGACTAGCGGGGCTTACTCTGGGGCCAACGTCCTGACTTTC
CASSSTSGAYSGANVLTF
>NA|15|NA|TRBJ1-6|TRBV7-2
TGTGCCAGCAGCTTAGTCACAGGGAATAATTCACCCCTCCACTTT
CASSLVTGNNSPLHF
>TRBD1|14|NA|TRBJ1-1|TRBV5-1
TGCGCCAGCAGGGTGACAGGGGCCGGCACTGAAGCTTTCTTT
CASRVTGAGTEAFF
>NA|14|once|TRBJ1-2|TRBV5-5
TGTGCCAGCAGCTTGGCGACGGGGACTTATGGCTACACCTTC
CASSLATGTYGYTF
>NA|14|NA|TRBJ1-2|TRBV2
TGTGCCAGCAGTGAACTCCGGGGCGTCTATGGCTACACCTTC
CASSELRGVYGYTF
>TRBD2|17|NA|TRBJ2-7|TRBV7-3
TGTGCCAGCAGCCCCCAATGGAAGACTAGCGGGAGCTACGAGCAGTACTTC
CASSPQWKTSGSYEQYF
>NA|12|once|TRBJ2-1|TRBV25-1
TGTGCCAGCAGTGAGGGCAACAATGAGCAGTTCTTC
CASSEGNNEQFF
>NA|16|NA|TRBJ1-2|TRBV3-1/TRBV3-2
TGTGCCAGCAGCCAAGGGGGGCTCCTTCTTAACTATGGCTACACCTTC
CASSQGGLLLNYGYTF
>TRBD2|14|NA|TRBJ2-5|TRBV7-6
TGTGCCAGCAGCTTAAGGGTAGCGGGGGAGACCCAGTACTTC
CASSLRVAGETQYF
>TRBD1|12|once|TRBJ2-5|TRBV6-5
TGTGCCAGCAGCGACAGGGGCGAGACCCAGTACTTC
CASSDRGETQYF
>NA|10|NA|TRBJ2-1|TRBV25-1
TGTGCCAGCAGTGGTGAGGTGCAGTTCTTC
CASSGEVQFF
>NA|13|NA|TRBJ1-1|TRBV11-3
TGTGCCAGCAGCTCTCGGTGGAACACTGAAGCTTTCTTT
CASSSRWNTEAFF
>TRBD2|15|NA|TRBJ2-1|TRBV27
TGTGCCAGCAGTCCATTAGCGGGGGCTAACAATGAGCAGTTCTTC
CASSPLAGANNEQFF
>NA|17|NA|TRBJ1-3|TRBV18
TGTGCCAGCTCACCACCGACAGGAGAGATCTCTGGAAACACCATATATTTT
CASSPPTGEISGNTIYF
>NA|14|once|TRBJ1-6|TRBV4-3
TGCGCCAGCAGCCAAGAAGGGAATAATTCACCCCTCCACTTT
CASSQEGNNSPLHF
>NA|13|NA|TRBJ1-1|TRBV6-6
TGTGCCAGCAGTCGGCGGAAAGGGGTTGAAGCTTTCTTT
CASSRRKGVEAFF
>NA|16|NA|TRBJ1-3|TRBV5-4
TGTGCCAGCAGCTTGGCTGGTGCCTTCTCTGGAAACACCATATATTTT
CASSLAGAFSGNTIYF
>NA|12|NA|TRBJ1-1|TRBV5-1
TGCGCCAGCAGTTTCGAAGGAGCTGAAGCTTTCTTT
CASSFEGAEAFF
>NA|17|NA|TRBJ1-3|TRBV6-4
TGTGCCAGCAATTTACAGGTGGCCCGATTCTCTGGAAACACCATATATTTT
CASNLQVARFSGNTIYF
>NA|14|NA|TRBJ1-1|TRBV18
TGTGCCAGCTCAGGCAGCTATGAAGACACTGAAGCTTTCTTT
CASSGSYEDTEAFF
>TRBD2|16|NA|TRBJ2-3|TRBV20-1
TGCAGTGCTAGTTTAGGACTAGCGGGGGGGGTAGATACGCAGTATTTT
CSASLGLAGGVDTQYF
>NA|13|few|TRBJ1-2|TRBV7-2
TGTGCCAGCAGCATGCGGGACGGCTATGGCTACACCTTC
CASSMRDGYGYTF
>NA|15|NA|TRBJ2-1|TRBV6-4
TGTGCCAGCAGTGACTCCCGGGGGTCCTACAATGAGCAGTTCTTC
CASSDSRGSYNEQFF
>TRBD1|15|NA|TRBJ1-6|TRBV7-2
TGTGCCAGCAGCTTAGGATCAGGGGGTAATTCACCCCTCCACTTT
CASSLGSGGNSPLHF
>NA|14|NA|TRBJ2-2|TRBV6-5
TGTGCCAGCAGTTACTCGAGGGACCCCCGGGAGCTGTTTTTT
CASSYSRDPRELFF
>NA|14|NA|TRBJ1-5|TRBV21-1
TGTGCCAGCAGCAATACTCCTTGTAATCAGCCCCAGCATTTT
CASSNTPCNQPQHF
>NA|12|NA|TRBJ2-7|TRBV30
TGTGCCTGGGGCAGGGCAAGCTACGAGCAGTACTTC
CAWGRASYEQYF
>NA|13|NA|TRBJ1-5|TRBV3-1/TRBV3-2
TGTGCCACCGGGGGAATGGGCAATCAGCCCCAGCATTTT
CATGGMGNQPQHF
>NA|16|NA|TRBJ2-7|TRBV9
TGTGCCAGCAGCGTAACCGGCGGTGCCTTATCCTACGAGCAGTACTTC
CASSVTGGALSYEQYF
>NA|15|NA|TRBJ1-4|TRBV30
TGTGCCTGGAGTGTAATGGGGGGTCCTAATGAAAAACTGTTTTTT
CAWSVMGGPNEKLFF
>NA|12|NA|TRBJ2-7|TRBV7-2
TGTGCCAGCGGAATCGGGGGATACGAGCAGTACTTC
CASGIGGYEQYF
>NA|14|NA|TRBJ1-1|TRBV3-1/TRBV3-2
TGTGCCAGCAGCCCCGTGGGTGGGAACACTGAAGCTTTCTTT
CASSPVGGNTEAFF
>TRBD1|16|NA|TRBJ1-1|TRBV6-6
TGTGCCAGCAGTTACTCGAATGCAGGGGGTGGGACTGAAGCTTTCTTT
CASSYSNAGGGTEAFF
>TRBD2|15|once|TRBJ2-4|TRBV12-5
TGTGCTAGTGGTTCCCGGACTAGCGGGGACAGCATTCAGTACTTC
CASGSRTSGDSIQYF
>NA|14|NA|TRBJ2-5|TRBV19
TGTGCCAGTAGTACATCCCGCTACCAAGAGACCCAGTACTTC
CASSTSRYQETQYF
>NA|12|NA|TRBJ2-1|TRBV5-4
TGTGCCAGCAGCTTGGGGGGGAATGAGCAGTTCTTC
CASSLGGNEQFF
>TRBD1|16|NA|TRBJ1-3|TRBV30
TGTGCCTGGAGTGTAATACAGGGGAGCTCTGGAAACACCATATATTTT
CAWSVIQGSSGNTIYF